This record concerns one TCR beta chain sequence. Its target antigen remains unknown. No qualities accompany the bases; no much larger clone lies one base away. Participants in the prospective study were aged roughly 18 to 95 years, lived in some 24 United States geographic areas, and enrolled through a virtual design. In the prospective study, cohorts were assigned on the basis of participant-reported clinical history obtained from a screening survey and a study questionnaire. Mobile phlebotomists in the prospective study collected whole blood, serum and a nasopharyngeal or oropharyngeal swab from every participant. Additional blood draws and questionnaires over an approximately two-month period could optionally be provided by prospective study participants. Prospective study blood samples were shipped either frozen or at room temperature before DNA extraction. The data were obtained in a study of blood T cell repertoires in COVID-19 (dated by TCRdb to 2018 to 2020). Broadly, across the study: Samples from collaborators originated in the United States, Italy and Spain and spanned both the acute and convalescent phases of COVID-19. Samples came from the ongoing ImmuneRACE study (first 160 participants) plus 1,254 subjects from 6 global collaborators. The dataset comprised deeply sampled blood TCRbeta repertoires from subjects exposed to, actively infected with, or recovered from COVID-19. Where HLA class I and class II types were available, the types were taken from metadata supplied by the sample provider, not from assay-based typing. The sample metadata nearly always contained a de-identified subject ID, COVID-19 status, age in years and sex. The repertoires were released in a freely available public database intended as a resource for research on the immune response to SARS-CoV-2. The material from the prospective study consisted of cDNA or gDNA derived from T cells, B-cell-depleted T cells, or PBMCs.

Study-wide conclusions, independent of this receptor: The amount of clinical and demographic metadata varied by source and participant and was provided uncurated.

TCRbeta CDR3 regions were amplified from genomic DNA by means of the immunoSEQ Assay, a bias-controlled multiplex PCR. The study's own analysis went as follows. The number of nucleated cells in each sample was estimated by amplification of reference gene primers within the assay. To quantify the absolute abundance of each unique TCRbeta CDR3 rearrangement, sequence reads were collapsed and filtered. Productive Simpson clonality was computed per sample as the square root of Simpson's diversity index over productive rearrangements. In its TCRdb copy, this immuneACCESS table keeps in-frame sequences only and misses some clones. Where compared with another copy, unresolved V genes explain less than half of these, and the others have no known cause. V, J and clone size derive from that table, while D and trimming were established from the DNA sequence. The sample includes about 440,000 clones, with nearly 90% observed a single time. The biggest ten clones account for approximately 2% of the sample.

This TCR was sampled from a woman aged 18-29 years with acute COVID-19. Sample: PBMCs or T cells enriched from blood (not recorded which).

DNA sequence: TGCAGCGTTGGTACAGGGGTGAGGGAGACCCAGTACTTC. Translated, it gives CSVGTGVRETQYF. The chain employs TRBV29-1 and TRBJ2-5, with 7 central nucleotides matching TRBD1. The CDR1 and CDR2 encoded by the germline V gene are SQVTM and ANQGSEA. Clipping removes 4 bases from V and 5 bases from J, with 7 as the unmatched junction base count. The CDR3 starts with the cysteine, ends with the phenylalanine, and has 13 residues. This entry keeps only the CDR3 DNA: 39 bases, framed from base 1. This CDR3, with the reference TRBV29-1 and TRBJ2-5 proteins standing in past its ends, gives the full variable domain SAVISQKPSRDICQRGTSLTIQCQVDSQVTMMFWYRQQPGQSLTLIATANQGSEATYESGFVIDKFPISRPNLTFSTLTVSNMSPEDSSIYLCSVGTGVRETQYFGPGTRLLVL.